These 9 T cell receptor beta chains were sequenced from one sample in a study of response to subunit inactivated influenza vaccine. Each CDR3 protein is one row after TCRdb ran MiXCR on the RT-PCR reads. Seen here are about 580,000 distinct CDR3 sequences, about 14% observed once, and the top ten hold around 10%. Sequences were derived from PBMCs from blood, sampled roughly 12 days after vaccination. The receptors originated from a man aged 50 to 59 who received an inactivated influenza vaccine.

The V gene is TRBV11-2, the J gene TRBJ2-2; D is tentatively TRBD1 or TRBD2 (5 bases each). The ends were cut back, 6 bases at V and 7 bases at J, with 24 bases in the middle. Germline CDR1 is SGHAT and CDR2 is FQNNGV. This CDR3 contains 17 residues. The chain's CDR3 is CASSRYDGAVRVGELFF. The CDR3 DNA is TGTGCCAGCAGTCGATACGACGGGGCAGTGCGGGTCGGGGAGCTGTTTTTT.

V gene TRBV20-1 combines with J gene TRBJ2-3; perhaps TRBD1 as D (7 bases). This CDR3 is 15 amino acids long. V dropped 6 bases and J dropped 3 bases, with 19 bases sitting between them. Germline-derived CDR1 and CDR2 are DFQATT and SNEGSKA (reference sequence). CDR3 in DNA: TGCAGTGCCCGGAGGGGGCAGGGGAGGACAGATACGCAGTATTTT. It encodes CSARRGQGRTDTQYF.

The chain carries TRBV7-2 and TRBJ2-5, with D tentatively TRBD2 (5 bases). The germline CDR1 and CDR2 sequences are SGHTA and FQGNSA. There are 12 residues in the CDR3. The germline V and J ends were trimmed by 5 bases and 13 bases, with 17 bases remaining between them. CDR3 nucleotides: TGTGCCAGCAGCCAAACGGCGGGCCCGGGGTACTTC. Its translation: CASSQTAGPGYF.

This clonotype was detected many times. The chain uses TRBV5-1 and TRBJ1-1, with D tentatively TRBD1 (6 bases). The V gene's germline CDR1 is SGHRS and CDR2 YFSETQ. V lost 3 bases to trimming and J lost 0 bases, with 15 bases between them. The CDR3 is 16 amino acids. The CDR3 sequence: CASSSLTGTMNTEAFF. CDR3 in DNA: TGCGCCAGCAGCTCGCTAACCGGGACAATGAACACTGAAGCTTTCTTT.

The sample holds one count of this clonotype. A read error may explain this, as a much larger clone is one base away. The rearrangement links TRBV2 to TRBJ2-1, with D unresolved. Trimming took off 6 bases at V and 5 bases at J, with 5 bases between the two ends. The germline gives CDR1 SNHLY, CDR2 FYNNEI. The CDR3 has 11 amino acids. CDR3 DNA sequence: TGTGCCAGCAGAGATAACAATGAGCAGTTCTTC. Its translation is CASRDNNEQFF.

This clonotype was counted only a few times. The rearrangement links TRBV6-1 to TRBJ2-2; 7 bases line up with TRBD1. Germline CDR1 is MNHNS and CDR2 is SASEGT. CDR3 size: 13 residues. V trimming: 6 bases; J trimming: 6 bases; junction bases outside the gene matches: 4. The CDR3 DNA reads TGTGCCAGCAGAGACGGGACAGCCGGGGAGCTGTTTTTT. This codes for CASRDGTAGELFF.

The gene calls are TRBV6-1 and TRBJ2-5; D is ambiguous. The germline V gene encodes CDR1 MNHNS and CDR2 SASEGT. This CDR3 region has 15 residues. V was trimmed by 6 bases and J by 0 bases, leaving 14 bases between them. CDR3 region: CASSPTGPHQETQYF. The CDR3, as DNA: TGTGCCAGCAGCCCTACTGGGCCCCACCAAGAGACCCAGTACTTC.

The sample holds a few counts of this clonotype. This chain uses TRBV24-1 with TRBJ2-1; D remains ambiguous. The CDR3 sequence is 16 residues long. Germline values: CDR1 KGHDR, CDR2 SFDVKD. V lost 4 bases and J 4 bases, leaving 16 bases between the germline ends. The CDR3 loop reads CATSEPRSPPYNEQFF. CDR3 nucleotide sequence: TGTGCCACCAGTGAGCCGAGGAGTCCTCCTTACAATGAGCAGTTCTTC.

This chain uses TRBV6-1 with TRBJ1-6, with 8 bases fitting TRBD1. V lost 6 bases, J lost 7 bases, and 11 bases stayed unmatched. Germline values: CDR1 MNHNS, CDR2 SASEGT. The CDR3 sequence is 16 residues long. In nucleotides, the CDR3 is TGTGCCAGCAGAGACAGGGGCCCCGGCAGGAATTCACCCCTCCACTTT. It codes for CASRDRGPGRNSPLHF.